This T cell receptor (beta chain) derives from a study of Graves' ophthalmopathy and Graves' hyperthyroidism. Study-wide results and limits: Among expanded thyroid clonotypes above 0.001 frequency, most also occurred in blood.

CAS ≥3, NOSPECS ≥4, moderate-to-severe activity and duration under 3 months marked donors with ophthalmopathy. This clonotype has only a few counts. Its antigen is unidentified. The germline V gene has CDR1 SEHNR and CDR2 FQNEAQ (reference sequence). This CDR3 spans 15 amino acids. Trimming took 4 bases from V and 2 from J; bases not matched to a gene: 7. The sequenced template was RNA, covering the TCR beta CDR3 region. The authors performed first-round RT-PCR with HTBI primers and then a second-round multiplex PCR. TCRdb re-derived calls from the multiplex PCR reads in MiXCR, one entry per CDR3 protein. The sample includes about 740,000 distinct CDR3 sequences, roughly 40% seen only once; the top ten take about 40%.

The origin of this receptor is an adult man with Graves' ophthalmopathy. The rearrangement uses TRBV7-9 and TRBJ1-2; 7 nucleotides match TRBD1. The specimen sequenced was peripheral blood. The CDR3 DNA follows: TGTGCCAGCAGCTCGACAGGGTTAATGAACTATGGCTACACCTTC. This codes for CASSSTGLMNYGYTF.